The clone carrying this TCR beta chain occurred a few times. The antigen is not known. The source of the sample is a study of identical twins. This CDR3 region has 14 residues. V was pared by 2 bases and J by 2 bases, with 10 bases between. CDR1 is MNHEY and CDR2 is SVGAGI in the germline V gene. TCRdb processed the 5' RACE reads anew with MiXCR; each CDR3 protein has one entry. Counted here are 1.5 million to 2 million distinct CDR3 sequences, more than 30% occurring once; the ten biggest clones make up around 0.3%. Study-wide results and limits: Sequences that were out-of-frame, alpha and twin-shared displayed an excess of low generation probability. Fewer insertions characterized abundant cord blood beta clonotypes, whereas memory repertoires showed none. Modeled out-of-frame TCR alpha sharing in monozygotic twins fell below observed levels.

The chain combines TRBV6-5 with TRBJ2-7; D remains ambiguous. This clonotype was obtained from a newborn girl in good health. The sequenced material came from cord blood. The CDR3 is CASSYGRNTYEQYF. CDR3 in DNA: TGTGCCAGCAGTTACGGCAGGAACACCTACGAGCAGTACTTC.